These 14 T cell receptor beta chains originate from one sample sequenced in a study of blood T cell repertoires in COVID-19. Repertoires were generated with immunoSEQ multiplex PCR, while TCRdb's copy carries only in-frame clones and drops some. This sample has about 90,000 clones, with 90% to 95% found just once. Sequencing was performed on peripheral blood. The receptors derive from a human donor with active COVID-19. The donor label of this sample is uncertain.

V gene TRBV27 combines with J gene TRBJ2-7; tentative D call: TRBD2 (5 bases). Trimming pared 5 bases from V and 1 base from J, leaving 15 bases between. CDR1 MNHEY and CDR2 SMNVEV come from the germline V gene (reference sequence). The CDR3 spans 15 residues. DNA of the CDR3: TGTGCCAGCAGTCCGACCGGGGTTCCATCCTACGAGCAGTACTTC. Protein product: CASSPTGVPSYEQYF.

The chain combines TRBV6-5 with TRBJ2-3; 11 nucleotides line up with TRBD1. Germline trimming cut 5 bases from V and 4 bases from J; bases unmatched to any gene: 5. The CDR3 has 15 amino acids. Germline-derived CDR1 and CDR2 are MNHEY and SVGAGI. DNA for the CDR3: TGTGCCAGCAGTAGGGGACAGGGGGGCGCAGATACGCAGTATTTT. Translated, it gives CASSRGQGGADTQYF.

This clone has only one observation. The CDR3 DNA follows: TGTGCCACCAGCAGAGCGGACAGGGACGAGCAGTACTTC. Translation gives CATSRADRDEQYF. The chain recombines TRBV15 with TRBJ2-7, with 8 bases that match TRBD1. The CDR3 is made up of 13 amino acids. CDR1 and CDR2 from the germline V gene are LNHNV and YYDKDF (reference sequence). The junction had 1 base not matched to a gene; V was cut back by 1 base and J by 5 bases.

The J gene is TRBJ1-2, the V gene TRBV2; 7 nucleotides align to TRBD1. CDR3 length: 13 amino acids. Losses at the gene ends were 7 bases for V and 6 bases for J; bases not matched to a gene: 8. Germline V gene sequence: CDR1 SNHLY, CDR2 FYNNEI. Here the CDR3 DNA reads TGTGCCAGCACATGGGCCAGGGGGGATGGCTACACCTTC. Amino acid sequence: CASTWARGDGYTF.

J is TRBJ1-6 and V is TRBV10-3; 7 bases match TRBD1. The CDR3 runs 13 residues. Germline V gene data show CDR1 as ENHRY and CDR2 as SYGVKD. Germline trimming cut 11 bases from V and 5 bases from J; bases unmatched to any gene: 6. In DNA, the CDR3 is TGTGCCGCCTCCGGGACAGATAATTCACCCCTCCACTTT. Amino acids: CAASGTDNSPLHF.

J is TRBJ2-7 and V is TRBV4-3, with 7 bases fitting TRBD2. Germline-derived CDR1 and CDR2 are LGHNA and YSLEER. Trimming at V came to 4 bases and at J to 0 bases, leaving 6 bases not matched to a gene. The CDR3 runs to 15 residues. The CDR3 loop reads CASSPTGGGSYEQYF. The CDR3 DNA reads TGCGCCAGCAGCCCCACGGGGGGAGGCTCCTACGAGCAGTACTTC.

The chain employs TRBV10-3 and TRBJ1-1, with D possibly matching TRBD1 (6 bases). CDR1 is ENHRY and CDR2 is SYGVKD in the germline V gene. V was trimmed by 6 bases and J by 1 base, leaving 9 bases between them. The CDR3 totals 13 residues. CDR3 loop: CAISLTGNTEAFF. CDR3 DNA sequence: TGTGCCATCAGCTTGACAGGGAACACTGAAGCTTTCTTT.

The chain is built from TRBV29-1 and TRBJ1-5; 7 bases fit TRBD1. The CDR3 is 15 amino acids. CDR1 and CDR2 (germline): SQVTM, ANQGSEA. The trim removed 2 bases at V and 7 bases at J, leaving 11 bases unmatched. DNA of the CDR3: TGCAGCGTTGAAACTACAGGGGAAAGGGGGCAGCCCCAGCATTTT. Encoded protein: CSVETTGERGQPQHF.

The rearrangement joins TRBV27 to TRBJ2-7, with D uncertain. This CDR3 region has 12 residues. Between the trimmed V and J ends, which lost 5 bases and 3 bases, there was a span of 8 bases. Germline values: CDR1 MNHEY, CDR2 SMNVEV (reference sequence). The DNA for the CDR3 is TGTGCCAGCAGTCGCACTGGCTACGAGCAGTACTTC. This codes for CASSRTGYEQYF.

This rearrangement joins TRBV6-5 to TRBJ2-2; 9 bases are a match to TRBD2. Germline V CDR1 and CDR2: MNHEY, SVGAGI. J lost 4 bases, V lost 7 bases, and 7 bases had no gene match. The CDR3 sequence is 15 residues long. CDR3 residues: CASKMGLATTGELFF. CDR3 in DNA: TGTGCCAGCAAGATGGGACTAGCTACCACCGGGGAGCTGTTTTTT.

The gene calls are TRBV28 and TRBJ2-5; D is possibly TRBD2 (5 bases). V lost 6 bases, J lost 5 bases, and 19 bases lay in between. The CDR3 has 15 amino acids. Looked up from germline, CDR1 is MDHEN and CDR2 is SYDVKM. In nucleotides, the CDR3 is TGTGCCAGCAGCTCTAGCTTGGGTGGGTTGGAGACCCAGTACTTC. Encoded protein: CASSSSLGGLETQYF.

CDR3 nucleotides: TGTGCCAGCAGCGTAGGAGTAGCGGGGACGGAGGAGGAGACCCAGTACTTC. Its protein product is CASSVGVAGTEEETQYF. The genes are TRBV9 and TRBJ2-5; 8 bases match TRBD2. The trim removed 0 bases at V and 5 bases at J, leaving 12 bases unmatched. CDR1 and CDR2 (germline): SGDLS, YYNGEE. This CDR3 has 17 amino acids.

The chain recombines TRBV6-2 or TRBV6-3 with TRBJ1-2, with 7 bases fitting TRBD1. The junction had 6 bases not matched to a gene; V was cut back by 5 bases and J by 0 bases. CDR1 and CDR2 (germline): MNHEY, SVGEGT. The CDR3 spans 15 residues. The CDR3 loop is CASSARDSSNYGYTF. The CDR3 DNA is TGTGCCAGCAGTGCCCGGGACAGCTCTAACTATGGCTACACCTTC.

The chain uses TRBV2 and TRBJ1-5; a possible D gene is TRBD1 (5 bases). The CDR3 sequence is 15 residues long. CDR1 and CDR2 (germline): SNHLY, FYNNEI. The V end was cut by 6 bases, the J end by 4 bases, with 16 bases between. The CDR3 region is CASSEDTSGNQPQHF. As DNA, the CDR3 is TGTGCCAGCAGCGAGGACACTTCAGGTAATCAGCCCCAGCATTTT.